This TCR beta chain was sequenced in a study of T-cell reconstitution after alpha-beta-depleted transplantation in children. The authors prepared the TCRbeta library with unique molecular identifiers. Each CDR3 protein gets one entry after TCRdb re-called the PCR reads with MiXCR. The sample includes more than 450,000 distinct CDR3 sequences, around 18% of them seen just once. This clonotype has a handful of counts. The germline gives CDR1 SGHRS, CDR2 YFSETQ. The CDR3 totals 13 residues. The germline V and J ends were trimmed by 4 bases and 6 bases, with 12 bases remaining between them. The sample in question was PBMCs from the stem cell graft donor, obtained from the stem cell graft. The gene calls are TRBV5-1 and TRBJ2-3; D is possibly TRBD1 or TRBD2 (5 bases each). This TCR was recovered from a human donor who donated a stem cell graft to a child with acute lymphoblastic leukemia. The CDR3, as DNA: TGCGCCAGCAGCCGGGACGGGGTTGATACGCAGTATTTT. Translation: CASSRDGVDTQYF.